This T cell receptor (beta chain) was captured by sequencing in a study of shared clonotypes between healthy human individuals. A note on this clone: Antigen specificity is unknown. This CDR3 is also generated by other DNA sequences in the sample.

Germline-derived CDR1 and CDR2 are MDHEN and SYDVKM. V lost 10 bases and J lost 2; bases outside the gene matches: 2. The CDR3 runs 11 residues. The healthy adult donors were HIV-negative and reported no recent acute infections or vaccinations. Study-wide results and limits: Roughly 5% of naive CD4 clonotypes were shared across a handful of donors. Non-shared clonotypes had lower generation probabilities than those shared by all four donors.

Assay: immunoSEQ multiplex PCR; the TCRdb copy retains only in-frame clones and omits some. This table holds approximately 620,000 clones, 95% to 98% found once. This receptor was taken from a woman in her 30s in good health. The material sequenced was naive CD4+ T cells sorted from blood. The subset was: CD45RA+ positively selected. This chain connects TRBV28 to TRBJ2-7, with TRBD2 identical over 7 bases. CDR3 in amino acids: CATGLAYEQYF. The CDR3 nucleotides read TGTGCCACCGGACTAGCCTACGAGCAGTACTTC. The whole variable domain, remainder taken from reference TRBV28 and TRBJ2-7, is DVKVTQSSRYLVKRTGEKVFLECVQDMDHENMFWYRQDPGLGLRLIYFSYDVKMKEKGDIPEGYSVSREKKERFSLILESASTNQTSMYLCATGLAYEQYFGPGTRLTVT.